This T cell receptor beta chain is drawn from a study of blood T cell repertoires in COVID-19. Study-wide context: In each case, the material was cDNA or gDNA derived from T cells, B-cell-depleted T cells, or PBMCs.

Clones were sequenced by immunoSEQ multiplex PCR, and TCRdb holds only the in-frame ones, with some missing. The table lists 250,000 to 300,000 clones, approximately 86% of them singletons. V was cut by 3 bases and J by 3 bases, with 9 bases left in between. CDR1 and CDR2 (germline): LNHDA, SQIVND (reference sequence). The CDR3 is 13 residues long. This chain connects TRBV19 to TRBJ2-7; maybe TRBD2 (6 bases). The sequence was collected from a man aged 25-40 years with active or convalescent COVID-19. What was sequenced was peripheral blood. The CDR3 nucleotides read TGTGCCAGTAGTATGGCTAGCGTCTACGAGCAGTACTTC. Translation: CASSMASVYEQYF.